These 27 T cell receptor beta chains originate from one sample sequenced in a study of blood T cell repertoires in COVID-19. Using immunoSEQ multiplex PCR, the repertoire was profiled, and TCRdb retains in-frame clones only, with some absent. The profile shows approximately 230,000 clones, more than 85% of them singletons. The sequenced sample consisted of PBMCs or T cells enriched from blood (not recorded which). The receptors derive from a woman aged 30 to 39 who had recovered from COVID-19.

This clone has just one count. The J gene is TRBJ2-7, the V gene TRBV18; no reliable D call. CDR1 and CDR2 (germline): KGHSH, LQKENI. This CDR3 contains 13 residues. The ends were cut back, 2 bases at V and 7 bases at J, with 12 bases in the middle. For the CDR3, the DNA is TGTGCCAGCTCACCAAGTGCCATCGGGGAGCAGTACTTC. It specifies CASSPSAIGEQYF.

This chain links TRBV4-1 with TRBJ1-2; 7 bases match TRBD1. The CDR3 sequence is 15 residues long. V lost 4 bases and J lost 4; bases outside the gene matches: 9. CDR1 MGHRA and CDR2 YSYEKL come from the germline V gene. The CDR3 region is CASSRPDGQVYGYTF. CDR3 in DNA: TGCGCCAGCAGCCGCCCCGACGGACAGGTCTATGGCTACACCTTC.

The rearrangement joins TRBV9 to TRBJ2-5, with TRBD2 matching 7 bases. The V segment lost 4 bases and the J segment 4 bases; nucleotides outside the gene matches: 16. The CDR3 consists of 17 residues. The germline gives CDR1 SGDLS, CDR2 YYNGEE. The chain's CDR3 is CASSPRPIGTKLETQYF. In DNA form, the CDR3 reads TGTGCCAGCAGCCCCCGCCCGATCGGGACTAAGTTAGAGACCCAGTACTTC.

This chain connects TRBV28 to TRBJ2-3; 10 bases align to TRBD2. CDR3 length: 17 amino acids. The V and J ends lost 2 bases and 1 base, in that order; junction bases with no gene match: 6. Germline CDR1 MDHEN, CDR2 SYDVKM. The CDR3 bases are TGTGCCAGCAGTTTACGGCTAGCGGGAGATGGCACAGATACGCAGTATTTT. The encoded protein is CASSLRLAGDGTDTQYF.

This clone was observed at least ten times. V and J are TRBV7-2 and TRBJ2-7; tentatively, D is TRBD2 (5 bases). Germline CDR1 reads SGHTA; CDR2 reads FQGNSA. The CDR3 has 14 amino acids. Trimming took off 1 base at V and 13 bases at J, with 20 bases between the two ends. The chain's CDR3 is CASSLVVGQYEGYF. In nucleotides, the CDR3 is TGTGCCAGCAGCTTAGTGGTCGGGCAGTACGAGGGTTACTTC.

The V call is TRBV7-2, the J call TRBJ2-2; tentatively, D is TRBD2 (5 bases). CDR1 and CDR2 (germline): SGHTA, FQGNSA. This CDR3 is built from 14 residues. Deletions cut 5 bases from V and 3 bases from J, with 10 bases between. As DNA, the CDR3 is TGTGCCAGCAGCCCAAACGGGGACACCGGGGAGCTGTTTTTT. Its translation: CASSPNGDTGELFF.

The V and J genes are TRBV18 and TRBJ1-1; unclear D gene. From germline, CDR1 is KGHSH and CDR2 LQKENI. The V end was cut by 1 base, the J end by 0 bases, with 6 bases between. CDR3 size: 14 residues. CDR3 amino acids: CASSPLTMNTEAFF. DNA of the CDR3: TGTGCCAGCTCACCACTAACTATGAACACTGAAGCTTTCTTT.

This chain links TRBV24-1 with TRBJ2-1; tentative D call: TRBD2 (5 bases). This CDR3 is built from 16 residues. CDR1 and CDR2 from the germline V gene are KGHDR and SFDVKD. V was trimmed by 3 bases and J by 1 base, leaving 12 bases between them. The CDR3 bases are TGTGCCACCAGTGATCGTACCTGGAGGTCCTACAATGAGCAGTTCTTC. Encoded protein: CATSDRTWRSYNEQFF.

The CDR3 DNA is TGTGCCAGCAGCGTAGCGGGGTGGGGAGCATCATGGGAGCAGTTCTTC. Protein: CASSVAGWGASWEQFF. V usage is TRBV9 and J usage is TRBJ2-1; possibly TRBD2 for D (5 bases). Germline assignment: CDR1 SGDLS and CDR2 YYNGEE. The CDR3 sequence is 16 residues long. With 0 bases removed from V and 10 bases from J, the gap between germline ends came to 20 bases.

As concerns this clone: This CDR3 is also generated by other DNA sequences in the sample. The chain carries TRBV27 and TRBJ1-2; a possible D gene is TRBD1 (5 bases). CDR1 MNHEY and CDR2 SMNVEV come from the germline V gene (reference sequence). This CDR3 is 13 amino acids long. The germline V and J ends were trimmed by 2 bases and 5 bases, with 9 bases remaining between them. The CDR3: CASSLAGSYGYTF. The CDR3 nucleotides read TGTGCCAGCAGTTTAGCAGGGTCATATGGCTACACCTTC.

The chain has TRBV18 and TRBJ1-2, with D possibly matching TRBD1 (6 bases). Looked up from germline, CDR1 is KGHSH and CDR2 is LQKENI. There are 15 residues in the CDR3. V gave up 3 bases and J gave up 6 bases, with 17 bases separating them. The CDR3 bases are TGTGCCAGCTCACCCACCCGGCGGACAGACGATGGCTACACCTTC. Its protein product is CASSPTRRTDDGYTF.

The chain links TRBV7-2 to TRBJ1-4, with D possibly TRBD1 on 5 matching bases. The CDR3 is 14 amino acids. Between the trimmed V and J ends, which lost 1 base and 8 bases, there was a span of 11 bases. CDR1 and CDR2 from the germline V gene are SGHTA and FQGNSA. The CDR3 bases are TGTGCCAGCAGCTTAGACGGGGGTGGCGAAAAACTGTTTTTT. The encoded protein is CASSLDGGGEKLFF.

The J gene is TRBJ2-1, the V gene TRBV5-1; TRBD2 aligns across 7 bases. CDR3 length: 13 residues. Trimming at V came to 5 bases and at J to 7 bases, leaving 6 bases not matched to a gene. Germline CDR1 reads SGHRS; CDR2 reads YFSETQ. The CDR3 sequence is CASRGNSGNEQFF. As DNA, the CDR3 is TGCGCCAGCAGAGGGAATAGCGGGAATGAGCAGTTCTTC. Combining the CDR3 with reference TRBV5-1 and TRBJ2-1 gives the whole variable domain KAGVTQTPRYLIKTRGQQVTLSCSPISGHRSVSWYQQTPGQGLQFLFEYFSETQRNKGNFPGRFSGRQFSNSRSEMNVSTLELGDSALYLCASRGNSGNEQFFGPGTRLTVL.

The rearrangement uses TRBV9 and TRBJ1-1; D is possibly TRBD1 (5 bases). Germline V gene lookup returns CDR1 SGDLS and CDR2 YYNGEE. V was trimmed by 4 bases and J by 4 bases, leaving 14 bases between them. The CDR3 extends over 14 amino acids. CDR3 region: CASSLLGVGTEAFF. Written as DNA, the CDR3 is TGTGCCAGCAGCCTCTTAGGGGTTGGCACTGAAGCTTTCTTT.

The rearrangement joins TRBV6-5 to TRBJ1-5; no definite D call. Trimming cost V 5 bases and J 4 bases, with 12 bases left between them. In germline, CDR1 is MNHEY, CDR2 SVGAGI. The length of the CDR3 is 14 residues. CDR3 in amino acids: CASSTLVRNQPQHF. In nucleotides, the CDR3 is TGTGCCAGCAGTACCTTGGTCAGGAATCAGCCCCAGCATTTT.

The CDR3 DNA is TGTGCCAGCAGCGTAGCGGGGTTAAGTGAGCAGTTCTTC. Protein: CASSVAGLSEQFF. The V call is TRBV9, the J call TRBJ2-1; D possibly corresponds to TRBD2 (5 bases). The CDR3 has 13 residues. The germline V gene encodes CDR1 SGDLS and CDR2 YYNGEE. V dropped 0 bases and J dropped 9 bases, with 10 bases sitting between them.

The chain carries TRBV6-2 or TRBV6-3 and TRBJ2-1; 10 nucleotides match TRBD2. V gave up 0 bases and J gave up 7 bases; unmatched junction bases: 15. This CDR3 spans 19 amino acids. Germline values: CDR1 MNHEY, CDR2 SVGEGT. The CDR3 region is CASSYSMNLAGVGRNEQFF. DNA of the CDR3: TGTGCCAGCAGTTACTCGATGAATCTAGCGGGAGTCGGTCGAAATGAGCAGTTCTTC.

The gene calls are TRBV5-1 and TRBJ1-2, with D maybe TRBD1 (6 bases). V was clipped by 1 base and J by 3 bases, with 22 bases between them. The CDR3 length is 18 residues. The germline gives CDR1 SGHRS, CDR2 YFSETQ. CDR3 amino acids: CASSLRGDRWENHYGYTF. The CDR3 nucleotides read TGCGCCAGCAGCTTGCGGGGAGACAGGTGGGAGAATCACTATGGCTACACCTTC.

V usage is TRBV7-8 and J usage is TRBJ2-1, with 11 positions matching TRBD2. With 10 bases clipped from V and 4 bases from J, the junction kept 15 bases outside the gene matches. Germline V gene lookup returns CDR1 SGHVS and CDR2 FQNEAQ. The CDR3 runs 17 residues. The DNA of the CDR3 is TGTGCCACAACTTGGCTAGCGGGAGGTTCACAGTACAATGAGCAGTTCTTC. This sequence encodes CATTWLAGGSQYNEQFF.

This clone was recorded once. The chain is built from TRBV6-5 and TRBJ1-1; D is unresolved. The CDR3 runs 13 residues. V gave up 6 bases and J gave up 6 bases, with 14 bases separating them. Germline V gives CDR1 MNHEY, CDR2 SVGAGI. DNA of the CDR3: TGTGCCAGCAGCCCCTTTACAGCTGCTGAAGCTTTCTTT. Protein: CASSPFTAAEAFF.

The chain is built from TRBV28 and TRBJ1-1; D may be TRBD1 (6 bases). The length of the CDR3 is 16 residues. The V end was cut by 5 bases, the J end by 2 bases, with 18 bases between. In germline, CDR1 is MDHEN, CDR2 SYDVKM. CDR3 nucleotides: TGTGCCAGCAGTGCCTGGGCAGGGGATATTAACACTGAAGCTTTCTTT. It codes for CASSAWAGDINTEAFF.

The chain combines TRBV5-1 with TRBJ1-2; a possible D gene is TRBD1 (6 bases). Between the trimmed V and J ends, which lost 4 bases and 8 bases, there was a span of 24 bases. CDR3 length: 16 amino acids. CDR1 and CDR2 from the germline V gene are SGHRS and YFSETQ. The CDR3 is CASSHGTPTRDGGYTF. CDR3 nucleotides: TGCGCCAGCAGCCATGGGACACCTACTCGGGATGGAGGCTACACCTTC.

This chain joins TRBV7-9 and TRBJ2-3; D call uncertain. Trimming pared 3 bases from V and 5 bases from J, leaving 15 bases between. Looked up from germline, CDR1 is SEHNR and CDR2 is FQNEAQ (reference sequence). The CDR3 totals 15 residues. The CDR3 DNA follows: TGTGCCAGCAGCTTCCCCCCGAGGATGGGAGATACGCAGTATTTT. It translates to CASSFPPRMGDTQYF.

The chain uses TRBV7-9 and TRBJ1-2; 10 bases line up with TRBD1. V lost 5 bases to trimming and J lost 3 bases; unmatched junction nucleotides: 6. This CDR3 contains 15 residues. CDR1 is SEHNR and CDR2 is FQNEAQ in the germline V gene (reference sequence). The CDR3 region has the DNA TGTGCCAGCAGCCCCCGACAGGGGGCCCACTATGGCTACACCTTC. Residues: CASSPRQGAHYGYTF.

CDR3 coding DNA: TGTGCCAGCAGCGTCGTAAAAGAGACCCAGTACTTC. Protein: CASSVVKETQYF. V and J are TRBV3-1 (or the pseudogene TRBV3-2) and TRBJ2-5; D unclear. V lost 5 bases to trimming and J lost 3 bases, with 7 bases between them. The length of the CDR3 is 12 residues. The germline V gene has CDR1 LGHDT and CDR2 YNNKEL (reference sequence).

The chain couples TRBV4-1 to TRBJ2-1, with a possible D match to TRBD2 (6 bases). This CDR3 is 17 amino acids long. Trimming pared 5 bases from V and 4 bases from J, leaving 21 bases between. Germline V lookup: CDR1 MGHRA, CDR2 YSYEKL. CDR3 sequence: CASSSLPLAGPYNEQFF. The DNA of the CDR3 is TGCGCCAGCAGCTCCCTGCCCCTGGCGGGACCGTACAATGAGCAGTTCTTC.

The V gene is TRBV7-3, the J gene TRBJ2-7; weak D call: TRBD2 (5 bases). With 6 bases removed from V and 2 bases from J, the gap between germline ends came to 14 bases. CDR1 is SGHTA and CDR2 is FQGTGA in the germline V gene. This CDR3 is 14 amino acids long. As DNA, the CDR3 is TGTGCCAGCAGTGAGGGAACCCCCCCCTACGAGCAGTACTTC. Translating it yields CASSEGTPPYEQYF.